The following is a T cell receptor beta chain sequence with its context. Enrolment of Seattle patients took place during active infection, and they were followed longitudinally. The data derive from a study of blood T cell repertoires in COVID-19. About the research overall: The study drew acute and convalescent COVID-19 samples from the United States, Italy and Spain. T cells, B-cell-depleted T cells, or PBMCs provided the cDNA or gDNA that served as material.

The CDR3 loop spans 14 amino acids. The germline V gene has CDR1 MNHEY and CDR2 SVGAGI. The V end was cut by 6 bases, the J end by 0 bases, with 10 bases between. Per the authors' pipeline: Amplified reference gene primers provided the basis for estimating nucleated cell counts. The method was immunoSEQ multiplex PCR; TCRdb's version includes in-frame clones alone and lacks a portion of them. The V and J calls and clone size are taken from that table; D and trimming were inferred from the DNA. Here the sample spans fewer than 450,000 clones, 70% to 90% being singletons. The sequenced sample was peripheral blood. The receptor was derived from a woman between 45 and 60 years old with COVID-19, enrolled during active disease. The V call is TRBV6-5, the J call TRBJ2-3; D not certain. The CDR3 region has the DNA TGTGCCAGCAGATCGGTATTGAGCACAGATACGCAGTATTTT. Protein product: CASRSVLSTDTQYF.